The present T cell receptor beta chain was sequenced within a study of cytomegalovirus exposure and HLA in healthy donors. The study, taken as a whole, reports: The study flagged about 150 TCR beta chains as cytomegalovirus-associated. Prediction of most subjects' HLA-A and HLA-B alleles by TCR beta sequences was reportedly accurate.

As regards this clone: The target antigen is unknown.

PCR primers comprised 60 Vbeta and 13 Jbeta primers. Method: immunoSEQ multiplex PCR; TCRdb's copy keeps in-frame clones and lacks some. The sample has more than 140,000 clones; more than 65% are singletons. The CDR3 extends over 14 amino acids. The V and J ends lost 4 bases and 7 bases respectively, with 14 bases between them. The clonotype was recovered from a man aged 25-45 years in good health and CMV-seropositive. The source material was PBMCs. The chain links TRBV5-3 to TRBJ1-4, with a possible D match to TRBD1 (5 bases). TRBV5-3 is identified as an open reading frame with a role that is uncertain. The DNA of the CDR3 is TGTGCCAGAAGCCCCATCCGGGGGGGTGAAAAACTGTTTTTT. This codes for CARSPIRGGEKLFF.